Each of the 13 T cell receptor beta chains below was sequenced from the same sample in a study of CD8+ T cells in alopecia areata. Extraction and reverse transcription of RNA yielded cDNA as the sequencing template. Method: immunoSEQ multiplex PCR; TCRdb's copy keeps in-frame clones and lacks some. The table includes some 100,000 clones, 35% to 40% detected once. Source material: CD4+ T cells sorted from blood. Receptors were obtained from a human donor with alopecia areata.

This rearrangement joins TRBV7-9 to TRBJ2-3; D not resolved. Germline loops: CDR1 SEHNR, CDR2 FQNEAQ (reference sequence). The CDR3 has 14 residues. Between the trimmed V and J ends, which lost 0 bases and 0 bases, there was a span of 4 bases. CDR3 amino acids: CASSLAASTDTQYF. The CDR3 region has the DNA TGTGCCAGCAGCTTAGCTGCTAGCACAGATACGCAGTATTTT.

This rearrangement joins TRBV30 to TRBJ1-3; 8 bases are a match to TRBD1. This CDR3 has 14 amino acids. V shed 4 bases and J 0 bases; nucleotides not matched to a gene: 2. The V gene's germline CDR1 is GTSNPN and CDR2 SVGIG (reference sequence). In DNA, the CDR3 is TGTGCCTGGACTCAGGGGGCCTCTGGAAACACCATATATTTT. Its translation is CAWTQGASGNTIYF.

The genes are TRBV14 and TRBJ2-5; D possibly corresponds to TRBD1 (5 bases). CDR3 length: 15 amino acids. Germline CDR1 reads SGHDN; CDR2 reads FVKESK. V lost 1 base to trimming and J lost 4 bases, with 13 bases between them. In DNA, the CDR3 is TGTGCCAGCAGCCAAGTAGGCAGGGCCAGAGAGACCCAGTACTTC. This sequence encodes CASSQVGRARETQYF.

This chain connects TRBV30 to TRBJ2-7; tentative D call: TRBD1 (6 bases). Germline CDR1 reads GTSNPN; CDR2 reads SVGIG (reference sequence). The germline V and J ends were trimmed by 8 bases and 5 bases, with 19 bases remaining between them. CDR3 length equals 13 residues. CDR3 nucleotides: TGTGCCGGGGGCCCAGGGATGGTTCACGAGCAGTACTTC. This sequence encodes CAGGPGMVHEQYF.

The V and J genes are TRBV4-2 and TRBJ2-5; TRBD2 agrees at 9 bases. Trimming took 0 bases from V and 5 from J; bases not matched to a gene: 10. Looked up from germline, CDR1 is LGHNA and CDR2 is YNFKEQ. The CDR3 runs to 17 residues. The CDR3 loop reads CASSQDRRLAGRETQYF. CDR3 nucleotide sequence: TGTGCCAGCAGCCAAGATCGTCGCCTAGCGGGGAGGGAGACCCAGTACTTC.

The rearrangement joins TRBV28 to TRBJ1-2; 10 nucleotides align to TRBD1. The J segment lost 4 bases and the V segment lost 5 bases, leaving 4 bases of the junction unmatched. The CDR3 covers 14 residues. The V gene's germline CDR1 is MDHEN and CDR2 SYDVKM. CDR3 nucleotide sequence: TGTGCCAGCAGTAGGGGGACAGGGGTCTATGGCTACACCTTC. Protein sequence: CASSRGTGVYGYTF.

The chain couples TRBV28 to TRBJ2-7; 9 nucleotides agree with TRBD1. This CDR3 spans 15 amino acids. Germline CDR1 MDHEN, CDR2 SYDVKM. V lost 5 bases, J lost 1 base, and 6 bases stayed unmatched. The CDR3 protein is CASSATGTGSYEQYF. CDR3 nucleotide sequence: TGTGCCAGCAGTGCAACCGGGACAGGGTCCTACGAGCAGTACTTC.

The CDR3 sequence is CASRWNEGAIYF. The CDR3 DNA reads as TGTGCCAGCAGATGGAATGAGGGCGCCATATATTTT. The chain has TRBV7-9 and TRBJ1-3; D is undetermined. The CDR3 totals 12 residues. V dropped 6 bases and J dropped 11 bases, with 14 bases sitting between them. In germline, CDR1 is SEHNR, CDR2 FQNEAQ (reference sequence).

The chain employs TRBV5-1 and TRBJ1-6; the D is unclear. V lost 5 bases to trimming and J lost 8 bases, with 17 bases between them. CDR3 length equals 15 residues. In germline, CDR1 is SGHRS, CDR2 YFSETQ. The DNA for the CDR3 is TGCGCCAGCAGTGGAGTCTCGGACGGTTATTCACCCCTCCACTTT. Its protein product is CASSGVSDGYSPLHF.

The chain recombines TRBV10-1 with TRBJ2-7, with 7 positions matching TRBD1. The CDR3 has 14 residues. Germline V gene data show CDR1 as WNHNN and CDR2 as SYGVQD (reference sequence). The V gene end was trimmed by 0 bases and the J gene end by 7 bases; junction bases not matched to a gene: 6. The CDR3 nucleotides read TGCGCCAGCAGTGAGTCCGGGACAGCGATGGAGCAGTACTTC. Protein product: CASSESGTAMEQYF.

The chain couples TRBV29-1 to TRBJ2-2, with D perhaps TRBD2 (6 bases). Trimming pared 6 bases from V and 1 base from J, leaving 12 bases between. Germline V gives CDR1 SQVTM, CDR2 ANQGSEA. This CDR3 comprises 14 residues. The CDR3 region has the DNA TGCAGCGTGTGGAGACTAGGGAACACCGGGGAGCTGTTTTTT. The encoded protein is CSVWRLGNTGELFF.

This chain uses TRBV5-4 with TRBJ1-4, with TRBD1 matching over 9 bases. The CDR3 has 15 residues. The germline gives CDR1 SGHNT, CDR2 YYREEE (reference sequence). V was clipped by 4 bases and J by 10 bases; unmatched bases: 11. DNA of the CDR3: TGTGCCAGCAGCATTTCGACAGGGGGGGTTGGAAAACTGTTTTTT. It translates to CASSISTGGVGKLFF.

This clone was recorded a few times. This chain uses TRBV4-3 with TRBJ2-1; 15 bases are shared with TRBD2. The germline V gene has CDR1 LGHNA and CDR2 YSLEER. V gave up 3 bases and J gave up 12 bases; unmatched junction bases: 12. The CDR3 sequence is 17 residues long. The CDR3 here is CASSHQTGTSGRRGQFF. The CDR3 bases are TGCGCCAGCAGCCATCAAACCGGGACTAGCGGGAGGAGGGGGCAGTTCTTC.